The entry that follows covers one T cell receptor beta chain sequence. These data originate in a study of blood T cell repertoires in COVID-19. On the study more broadly: Samples of COVID-19 (acute and convalescent) were obtained from the United States, Italy and Spain. Sources were T cells, B-cell-depleted T cells, or PBMCs; the material itself was cDNA or gDNA.

V lost 3 bases to trimming and J lost 4 bases, with 5 bases between them. Germline-derived CDR1 and CDR2 are SGDLS and YYNGEE. The CDR3 covers 12 residues. Per the original methods: Estimates of nucleated cell counts were drawn from the amplification of reference gene primers. The repertoire was sequenced with immunoSEQ multiplex PCR; TCRdb's copy has only in-frame clones and lacks some. Clone size and the V and J calls come from that table; the DNA yielded D and trimming. The sample has about 270,000 clones, around nine tenths seen once. J is TRBJ1-3 and V is TRBV9, with D hard to call. The sequence came from a man aged 35-49 years with active or convalescent COVID-19. The sample consisted of peripheral blood. The CDR3 region has the DNA TGTGCCAGCAGCGGCTACGGAAACACCATATATTTT. Amino acids: CASSGYGNTIYF.